These 31 T cell receptor beta chains were all obtained from the same sample, sequenced in a study of T cells in Graves' hyperthyroidism and ophthalmopathy. The CDR3 regions of TCR beta were amplified from RNA transcripts. The HTBI primer set was used in a first-round RT-PCR of the TCR CDR3. TCRdb reprocessed the multiplex PCR reads with MiXCR, giving one entry per CDR3 protein. Here the sample spans about 560,000 distinct CDR3 sequences, 16% being singletons. The sequencing sample was made of blood. Receptors originate from a woman aged 18-29 years with Graves' hyperthyroidism.

The genes are TRBV7-2 and TRBJ2-5; TRBD2 matches 11 bases. Germline V gene sequence: CDR1 SGHTA, CDR2 FQGNSA. Trimming at V came to 2 bases and at J to 4 bases, leaving 6 bases not matched to a gene. The CDR3 has 16 amino acids. The CDR3 sequence: CASSLIRSGRGETQYF. DNA of the CDR3: TGTGCCAGCAGCTTAATTCGTAGCGGGAGGGGAGAGACCCAGTACTTC. Full variable domain (remainder filled in from reference TRBV7-2 and TRBJ2-5): GAGVSQSPSNKVTEKGKDVELRCDPISGHTALYWYRQSLGQGLEFLIYFQGNSAPDKSGLPSDRFSAERTGGSVSTLTIQRTQQEDSAVYLCASSLIRSGRGETQYFGPGTRLLVL.

This clonotype has ten or more counts. The V call is TRBV12-3 or TRBV12-4, the J call TRBJ1-3; tentative D call: TRBD1 (6 bases). Trimming removed 6 bases at V and 8 bases at J, with 14 bases between. The CDR3 consists of 13 residues. The CDR3 sequence: CASRRRQVDTIYF. CDR3 DNA sequence: TGTGCCAGCAGGCGGAGACAGGTTGACACCATATATTTT.

The chain employs TRBV19 and TRBJ1-2; a weak D match, TRBD1 (5 bases). Per the germline V gene, CDR1 is LNHDA and CDR2 is SQIVND (reference sequence). This CDR3 contains 14 residues. The ends were cut back, 7 bases at V and 3 bases at J, with 15 bases in the middle. CDR3 nucleotide sequence: TGTGCCAGTAAACCGATACAGGAGTACTATGGCTACACCTTC. This encodes CASKPIQEYYGYTF.

This clonotype was seen at least ten times. The rearrangement uses TRBV28 and TRBJ2-2; possibly TRBD2 for D (5 bases). Trimming removed 4 bases from V and 8 bases from J, with 14 bases in between. CDR1 is MDHEN and CDR2 is SYDVKM in the germline V gene. This CDR3 comprises 14 residues. The CDR3 nucleotides read TGTGCCAGCAGTTCTCCGGGGTTCACAGGGGAGCTGTTTTTT. Encoded protein: CASSSPGFTGELFF.

This clonotype was counted ten times or more. The gene calls are TRBV7-9 and TRBJ2-1; D is undetermined. V was shortened by 8 bases and J by 4 bases, with 6 bases between the two germline ends. The germline CDR1 and CDR2 sequences are SEHNR and FQNEAQ (reference sequence). The CDR3 length is 11 residues. The CDR3 sequence is CASQAYNEQFF. In nucleotides, the CDR3 is TGTGCCAGCCAGGCGTACAATGAGCAGTTCTTC.

This rearrangement joins TRBV6-1 to TRBJ1-5; no reliable D call. This CDR3 spans 15 amino acids. From germline, CDR1 is MNHNS and CDR2 SASEGT. Trimming pared 7 bases from V and 4 bases from J, leaving 17 bases between. CDR3 loop: CASKTVGVPNQPQHF. The CDR3 DNA follows: TGTGCCAGCAAGACGGTCGGGGTCCCAAATCAGCCCCAGCATTTT.

This clonotype occurred many times. This chain uses TRBV20-1 with TRBJ2-3; 12 bases align to TRBD2. In germline, CDR1 is DFQATT, CDR2 SNEGSKA (reference sequence). V gave up 4 bases and J gave up 12 bases; unmatched junction bases: 11. The CDR3 runs 14 residues. The DNA of the CDR3 is TGCAGTGCTACAAGCCCCCCTAGCGGGAGGGCCCAGTATTTT. It is translated as CSATSPPSGRAQYF.

In regard to this clonotype: One junction end does not reproduce the germline sequence, and a read error may be involved. This chain joins TRBV7-9 and TRBJ2-1; D uncertain. From germline, CDR1 is SEHNR and CDR2 FQNEAQ (reference sequence). The CDR3 contains 13 residues. CDR3 DNA: TGTGCCAGCACCTTAGTCGGGCTTCGGGAGCAGTTCTTC. The encoded protein is CASTLVGLREQFF.

The J gene is TRBJ1-2, the V gene TRBV9; 7 nucleotides agree with TRBD1. The germline V gene encodes CDR1 SGDLS and CDR2 YYNGEE. With V trimmed by 4 bases and J by 2 bases, 8 bases remained unmatched. The length of the CDR3 is 15 residues. The CDR3, as DNA: TGTGCCAGCAGCAACGGACAGGCATCAAACTATGGCTACACCTTC. It is translated as CASSNGQASNYGYTF.

Many counts were recorded for this clonotype. The rearrangement uses TRBV20-1 and TRBJ2-7; perhaps TRBD2 as D (5 bases). The CDR3 is made up of 14 amino acids. The V gene's germline CDR1 is DFQATT and CDR2 SNEGSKA (reference sequence). V lost 2 bases and J 3 bases, leaving 14 bases between the germline ends. CDR3: CSARIRGSFYEQYF. CDR3 in DNA: TGCAGTGCTAGAATCCGGGGTAGCTTCTACGAGCAGTACTTC.

This clonotype has only a few counts. The chain joins TRBV15 to TRBJ1-6; D not resolved. Germline V gives CDR1 LNHNV, CDR2 YYDKDF (reference sequence). This CDR3 has 15 residues. Trimming removed 0 bases at V and 9 bases at J, with 12 bases between. This chain's CDR3 is CATSRDLNTGSPLHF. As DNA, the CDR3 is TGTGCCACCAGCAGAGATCTCAACACTGGTTCACCCCTCCACTTT. The whole variable domain, remainder taken from reference TRBV15 and TRBJ1-6, is DAMVIQNPRYQVTQFGKPVTLSCSQTLNHNVMYWYQQKSSQAPKLLFHYYDKDFNNEADTPDNFQSRRPNTSFCFLDIRSPGLGDTAMYLCATSRDLNTGSPLHFGNGTRLTVT.

The CDR3 protein is CASSLRGGSSETQYF. The CDR3 DNA sequence: TGTGCCAGCAGCCTCCGGGGCGGGAGTAGTGAGACCCAGTACTTC. The chain recombines TRBV13 with TRBJ2-5, with TRBD2 matching 7 bases. Germline V gene data show CDR1 as PRHDT and CDR2 as FYEKMQ (reference sequence). The CDR3 totals 15 residues. Trimming cost V 5 bases and J 5 bases; bases outside gene matches: 11.

This clonotype came up many times. The chain uses TRBV2 and TRBJ2-1, with D hard to call. The length of the CDR3 is 19 residues. Germline V CDR1 and CDR2: SNHLY, FYNNEI. The V and J ends lost 1 base and 0 bases respectively, with 19 bases between them. Written as DNA, the CDR3 is TGTGCCAGCAGTGAAGAGTTTTTTGGGCGAAGTAGCTCCTACAATGAGCAGTTCTTC. It encodes CASSEEFFGRSSSYNEQFF.

At least ten counts were recorded for this clonotype. The chain is built from TRBV20-1 and TRBJ2-7; 9 nucleotides agree with TRBD1. Trimming at V came to 4 bases and at J to 3 bases, leaving 1 base not matched to a gene. The CDR3 consists of 12 residues. Germline loops: CDR1 DFQATT, CDR2 SNEGSKA (reference sequence). In DNA form, the CDR3 reads TGCAGTGCTATGGGACAGGGCTACGAGCAGTACTTC. It translates to CSAMGQGYEQYF.

This clonotype was picked up many times. The chain couples TRBV11-2 to TRBJ2-3; D gene ambiguous. The CDR3 length is 15 residues. V lost 3 bases to trimming and J lost 2 bases, with 12 bases between them. The germline CDR1 and CDR2 sequences are SGHAT and FQNNGV. Here the CDR3 reads CASSLRSQATDTQYF. CDR3 bases: TGTGCCAGCAGCTTGAGGTCGCAGGCCACAGATACGCAGTATTTT.

This clonotype was counted many times. The rearrangement joins TRBV12-3 or TRBV12-4 to TRBJ2-1; the match to TRBD2 covers 10 bases. CDR3 size: 16 residues. Unmatched junction bases numbered 11, after V lost 5 bases and J lost 7 bases. CDR3 nucleotide sequence: TGTGCCAGCAGTCCCCGCCCTAGCGGGAGTGGGAATGAGCAGTTCTTC. The encoded protein is CASSPRPSGSGNEQFF.

Many counts were recorded for this clonotype. The J gene is TRBJ2-2, the V gene TRBV5-1, with D hard to call. With 7 bases removed from V and 8 bases from J, the gap between germline ends came to 9 bases. The V gene's germline CDR1 is SGHRS and CDR2 YFSETQ. This CDR3 region has 11 residues. CDR3 sequence: CASGNLGELFF. The CDR3 region has the DNA TGCGCCAGCGGCAACCTTGGGGAGCTGTTTTTT.

This chain joins TRBV7-9 and TRBJ1-2, with TRBD1 as a possible D gene (6 bases). Trimming shortened V by 5 bases and J by 4 bases, and 14 bases separated the two germline ends. The CDR3 runs 14 residues. Germline V gives CDR1 SEHNR, CDR2 FQNEAQ (reference sequence). CDR3 nucleotides: TGTGCCAGCAGCCCCAGGGGAGCTCTCTATGGCTACACCTTC. Protein product: CASSPRGALYGYTF.

This clonotype was seen ten or more times. The rearrangement joins TRBV19 to TRBJ2-1; tentative D call: TRBD2 (7 bases). This CDR3 is built from 16 residues. Between the trimmed V and J ends, which lost 4 bases and 9 bases, there was a span of 22 bases. Germline CDR1 LNHDA, CDR2 SQIVND (reference sequence). The CDR3 region is CASSTGGPSEFGEQFF. CDR3 nucleotides: TGTGCCAGTAGTACCGGGGGGCCTAGCGAATTTGGTGAGCAGTTCTTC.

This clonotype was observed a handful of times. The chain links TRBV9 to TRBJ2-2; TRBD1 aligns across 9 bases. V was clipped by 4 bases and J by 6 bases; unmatched bases: 10. The CDR3 is made up of 16 amino acids. The germline gives CDR1 SGDLS, CDR2 YYNGEE. The CDR3 reads CASSRGRGQGPGELFF. Here the CDR3 DNA reads TGTGCCAGCAGCAGAGGAAGGGGACAGGGACCCGGGGAGCTGTTTTTT. The full variable domain, in which reference TRBV9 and TRBJ2-2 provide the parts outside the CDR3, is DSGVTQTPKHLITATGQRVTLRCSPRSGDLSVYWYQQSLDQGLQFLIQYYNGEERAKGNILERFSAQQFPDLHSELNLSSLELGDSALYFCASSRGRGQGPGELFFGEGSRLTVL.

The rearrangement links TRBV25-1 to TRBJ2-7; TRBD1 might be the D (5 bases). Germline assignment: CDR1 MGHDK and CDR2 SYGVNS. CDR3 size: 13 residues. Trimming removed 2 bases from V and 4 bases from J, with 9 bases in between. CDR3 region: CASSEGARYEQYF. CDR3 sequence (DNA): TGTGCCAGCAGTGAAGGGGCGCGGTACGAGCAGTACTTC.

This clonotype came up many times. This sequence joins TRBV13 and TRBJ2-7; 9 positions agree with TRBD1. This CDR3 has 14 amino acids. V was clipped by 7 bases and J by 1 base; unmatched bases: 5. Germline loops: CDR1 PRHDT, CDR2 FYEKMQ (reference sequence). The CDR3 region has the DNA TGTGCCAGCACGAGACAGGGGGATTCCTACGAGCAGTACTTC. It encodes CASTRQGDSYEQYF.

This clonotype appeared a few times. The junction shows a germline mismatch at one end, possibly a read error. The chain recombines TRBV24-1 with TRBJ2-1, with TRBD2 as a possible D gene (5 bases). The CDR3 spans 15 residues. CDR1 and CDR2 (germline): KGHDR, SFDVKD. The DNA for the CDR3 is TGTGCCACCAGTGATTTAGTAGCAGACTACAGTGAGCAGTTCTTC. This encodes CATSDLVADYSEQFF.

The chain joins TRBV6-2 or TRBV6-3 to TRBJ1-1; D uncertain. The CDR3 sequence is 15 residues long. CDR1 MNHEY and CDR2 SVGEGT come from the germline V gene. V was clipped by 5 bases and J by 3 bases, with 16 bases between them. CDR3 amino acids: CASSQPLRVHTEAFF. DNA of the CDR3: TGTGCCAGCAGTCAGCCGCTCCGGGTACACACTGAAGCTTTCTTT.

The V and J genes are TRBV5-6 and TRBJ1-1; D remains ambiguous. Germline V gene lookup returns CDR1 SGHDT and CDR2 YYEEEE. The CDR3 has 14 residues. V was cut by 6 bases and J by 0 bases, with 12 bases left in between. CDR3 DNA: TGTGCCAGCAACGAACCAGGACTGAACACTGAAGCTTTCTTT. It is translated as CASNEPGLNTEAFF.

The rearrangement links TRBV6-1 to TRBJ1-1; D is unresolved. Trimming removed 4 bases at V and 3 bases at J, with 12 bases between. Germline loops: CDR1 MNHNS, CDR2 SASEGT. This CDR3 spans 14 amino acids. The CDR3 bases are TGTGCCAGCAGTGTTTCCGAGCCATACACTGAAGCTTTCTTT. This translates into CASSVSEPYTEAFF.

The table lists this clonotype with a few counts. This rearrangement joins TRBV20-1 to TRBJ2-3; D may correspond to TRBD1 or TRBD2 (5 bases each). Per the germline V gene, CDR1 is DFQATT and CDR2 is SNEGSKA (reference sequence). CDR3 length: 14 amino acids. V shed 1 base and J shed 4 bases, with 12 bases lying between them. The CDR3 sequence is CSARGGAGADTQYF. As DNA, the CDR3 is TGCAGTGCTAGAGGGGGCGCCGGGGCAGATACGCAGTATTTT.

The table lists this clonotype with a few counts. The chain carries TRBV11-3 and TRBJ1-1, with D hard to call. CDR3 length: 14 residues. Trimming took 2 bases from V and 2 from J, leaving 9 bases between them. The germline V gene has CDR1 SGHNT and CDR2 YENEEA. The CDR3 is CASSLLHINTEAFF. The CDR3 DNA reads as TGTGCCAGCAGCTTACTGCATATTAACACTGAAGCTTTCTTT.

This clonotype was seen at least ten times. The V and J genes are TRBV11-3 and TRBJ2-1; D is unresolved. Germline CDR1 SGHNT, CDR2 YENEEA. The CDR3 runs 14 residues. The ends were cut back, 0 bases at V and 5 bases at J, with 8 bases in the middle. This CDR3 is CASSLDHLDNEQFF. For the CDR3, the DNA is TGTGCCAGCAGCTTAGATCACCTAGACAATGAGCAGTTCTTC.

This clonotype was counted at least ten times. CDR3 in amino acids: CASSLAQGFHEQYF. In DNA, the CDR3 is TGTGCCAGCAGTTTAGCTCAGGGTTTCCACGAGCAGTACTTC. The genes are TRBV12-3 or TRBV12-4 and TRBJ2-7; perhaps TRBD1 as D (5 bases). The CDR3 consists of 14 residues. V lost 0 bases, J lost 5 bases, and 11 bases lay in between.

V gene TRBV20-1 combines with J gene TRBJ2-7, with a possible D match to TRBD2 (7 bases). Per germline, CDR1 DFQATT and CDR2 SNEGSKA (reference sequence). V was pared by 6 bases and J by 7 bases, with 16 bases between. The CDR3 is made up of 12 amino acids. CDR3 in amino acids: CSAPRRGGEQYF. CDR3 nucleotides: TGCAGTGCACCAAGGAGGGGGGGGGAGCAGTACTTC.